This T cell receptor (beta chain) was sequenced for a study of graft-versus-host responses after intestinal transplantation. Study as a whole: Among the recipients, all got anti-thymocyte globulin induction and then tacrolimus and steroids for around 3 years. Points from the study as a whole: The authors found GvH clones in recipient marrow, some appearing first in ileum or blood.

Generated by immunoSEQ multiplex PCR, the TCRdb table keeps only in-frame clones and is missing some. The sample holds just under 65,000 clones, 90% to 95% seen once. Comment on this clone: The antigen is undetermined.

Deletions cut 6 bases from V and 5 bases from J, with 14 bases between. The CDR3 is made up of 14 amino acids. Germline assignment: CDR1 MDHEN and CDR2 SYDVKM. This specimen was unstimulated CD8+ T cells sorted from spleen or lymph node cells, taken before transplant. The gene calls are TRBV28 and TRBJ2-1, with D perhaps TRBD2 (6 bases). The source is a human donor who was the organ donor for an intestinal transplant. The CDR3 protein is CASRRRVVDNEQFF. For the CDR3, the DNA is TGTGCCAGCAGGCGGAGGGTCGTCGACAATGAGCAGTTCTTC.